The source of this TCR beta chain is a study of T cell responses to AZD1222 COVID-19 vaccine. This clone was observed a handful of times. What it binds is not known. Study-level points and caveats: As reported, nearly half of all spike-specific TCRs target variant regions that are unmutated.

Profiling relied on immunoSEQ multiplex PCR, and the TCRdb table lists in-frame clones only, not all of them. This sample has roughly 130,000 clones; about 90% occur once, and the top ten carry around 1.7%. This CDR3 is built from 14 residues. Germline V gene data show CDR1 as LGHDT and CDR2 as YNNKEL (reference sequence). V lost 3 bases, J lost 6 bases, and 14 bases lay in between. The material was peripheral blood, obtained on day 0 of AZD1222 vaccination. This receptor was identified in an adult in good health. The rearrangement uses TRBV3-1 (or the pseudogene TRBV3-2) and TRBJ1-2; possible D gene TRBD1, 6 bases. Here the CDR3 reads CASSQPGEVDGYTF. The DNA of the CDR3 is TGTGCCAGCAGCCAGCCAGGGGAGGTTGATGGCTACACCTTC.